The clone carrying this T cell receptor beta chain was seen only once. This sample stems from a study of blood T cell repertoires in COVID-19. Produced via immunoSEQ multiplex PCR; TCRdb's table is partial and in-frame only. The table has roughly 180,000 clones, approximately 85% seen once; the top ten hold more than 7%. With 3 bases removed from V and 2 bases from J, the gap between germline ends came to 7 bases. This CDR3 contains 13 residues. CDR1 WNHNN and CDR2 SYGVQD come from the germline V gene (reference sequence). Sequencing was performed on peripheral blood. This receptor was taken from a woman aged 60 to 75 with COVID-19, enrolled during active disease. The chain employs TRBV10-1 and TRBJ2-5, with D tentatively TRBD2 (6 bases). The DNA for the CDR3 is TGCGCCAGCAGTGAAGGAGGGCAAGAGACCCAGTACTTC. This sequence encodes CASSEGGQETQYF.